What follows are 16 T cell receptor beta chains derived from one specimen sequenced in a study of T cells after yellow fever vaccination. A single record per CDR3 protein comes from TCRdb applying MiXCR to the 5' RACE reads. Among 300,000 or so distinct CDR3 sequences listed, roughly 7% were seen once. The sequencing here drew on PBMCs, taken 45 days after the first yellow fever vaccination. These receptor sequences come from a man aged 18 to 29 who received the YFV17D yellow fever vaccine.

There are a few counts of this clonotype. The rearrangement uses TRBV7-9 and TRBJ1-2; 7 bases align to TRBD1. The length of the CDR3 is 14 residues. Germline V lookup: CDR1 SEHNR, CDR2 FQNEAQ (reference sequence). V shed 4 bases, J shed 2 bases, and the junction held 4 bases outside the gene matches. As DNA, the CDR3 is TGTGCCAGCAGCTGGGACAGTAAGAACTATGGCTACACCTTC. Protein sequence: CASSWDSKNYGYTF.

CDR3 sequence (DNA): TGTGCCGCATGGAGGAGCAGCTCCTACAATGAGCAGTTCTTC. Translation gives CAAWRSSSYNEQFF. The chain couples TRBV27 to TRBJ2-1; possibly TRBD2 for D (5 bases). This CDR3 is built from 14 residues. The germline gives CDR1 MNHEY, CDR2 SMNVEV (reference sequence). Trimming shortened V by 11 bases and J by 0 bases, and 14 bases separated the two germline ends.

The V call is TRBV6-5, the J call TRBJ2-2; D ambiguous. Germline V gene lookup returns CDR1 MNHEY and CDR2 SVGAGI. The V end was cut by 1 base, the J end by 8 bases, with 11 bases between. The CDR3 extends over 14 amino acids. The CDR3 sequence is CASSYWTFGGELFF. DNA for the CDR3: TGTGCCAGCAGTTACTGGACCTTTGGAGGGGAGCTGTTTTTT.

This clonotype was detected many times. V is TRBV10-3 and J is TRBJ1-2; D is unclear. Trimming pared 2 bases from V and 0 bases from J, leaving 4 bases between. Germline CDR1 ENHRY, CDR2 SYGVKD. The CDR3 is 13 amino acids. The CDR3 protein is CAISEGANYGYTF. As DNA, the CDR3 is TGTGCCATCAGTGAGGGGGCTAACTATGGCTACACCTTC.

This clonotype was detected only a few times. The V and J genes are TRBV7-2 and TRBJ2-7, with 12 bases fitting TRBD1. CDR1 is SGHTA and CDR2 is FQGNSA in the germline V gene. Trimming took 8 bases from V and 5 from J; bases not matched to a gene: 13. The CDR3 totals 16 residues. CDR3 amino acids: CASCPPGQGAVHEQYV. CDR3 DNA sequence: TGTGCCAGCTGCCCCCCGGGACAGGGGGCGGTGCACGAGCAGTACGTC.

The V call is TRBV4-2, the J call TRBJ1-1; perhaps TRBD1 as D (6 bases). The CDR3 is made up of 15 amino acids. Trimming took off 3 bases at V and 0 bases at J, with 11 bases between the two ends. In germline, CDR1 is LGHNA, CDR2 YNFKEQ. The CDR3 DNA reads TGTGCCAGCAGCCAGGCTGACAGGTTGAACACTGAAGCTTTCTTT. Amino acid sequence: CASSQADRLNTEAFF.

This chain connects TRBV5-1 to TRBJ2-7; 12 nucleotides match TRBD2. The CDR3 has 14 amino acids. Germline V gives CDR1 SGHRS, CDR2 YFSETQ. V shed 7 bases and J 6 bases; nucleotides not matched to a gene: 8. CDR3 nucleotides: TGCGCCAGCGGTTTTGGACTAGCGGGGTTCGAGCAGTACTTC. Protein sequence: CASGFGLAGFEQYF.

A few counts support this clonotype. The V gene is TRBV7-9, the J gene TRBJ2-1, with D unclear. The CDR3 covers 13 residues. The ends were cut back, 5 bases at V and 8 bases at J, with 13 bases in the middle. Germline V lookup: CDR1 SEHNR, CDR2 FQNEAQ (reference sequence). The CDR3 sequence is CASSPPLDHEQFF. The CDR3, as DNA: TGTGCCAGCAGCCCCCCCCTAGATCATGAGCAGTTCTTC. Together with reference TRBV7-9 and TRBJ2-1, the CDR3 gives the full variable domain: DTGVSQNPRHKITKRGQNVTFRCDPISEHNRLYWYRQTLGQGPEFLTYFQNEAQLEKSRLLSDRFSAERPKGSFSTLEIQRTEQGDSAMYLCASSPPLDHEQFFGPGTRLTVL.

The table lists this clonotype with a few counts. V usage is TRBV7-9 and J usage is TRBJ1-2; 11 bases agree with TRBD1. V lost 5 bases, J lost 9 bases, and 5 bases stayed unmatched. The CDR3 length is 13 residues. Germline CDR1 SEHNR, CDR2 FQNEAQ (reference sequence). CDR3 nucleotide sequence: TGTGCCAGCAGCCCCGGGACAGGGGGGCGCTACACCTTC. It specifies CASSPGTGGRYTF.

This clonotype appeared many times. V and J are TRBV5-1 and TRBJ2-4; D not certain. V was pared by 0 bases and J by 7 bases, with 5 bases between. The length of the CDR3 is 12 residues. Germline values: CDR1 SGHRS, CDR2 YFSETQ. The CDR3 region is CASSLAGNIQYF. In nucleotides, the CDR3 is TGCGCCAGCAGCTTGGCCGGGAACATTCAGTACTTC.

This clonotype was recorded a few times. CDR3 in amino acids: CGSSGGLTDTQYF. CDR3 nucleotide sequence: TGCGGGAGCAGCGGGGGGCTCACAGATACGCAGTATTTT. This rearrangement joins TRBV20-1 to TRBJ2-3, with 9 bases that match TRBD2. Germline CDR1 is DFQATT and CDR2 is SNEGSKA (reference sequence). The CDR3 has 13 amino acids.

The chain uses TRBV5-1 and TRBJ1-1; D call uncertain. The CDR3 has 13 amino acids. V lost 1 base and J 1 base, leaving 5 bases between the germline ends. Germline V gene lookup returns CDR1 SGHRS and CDR2 YFSETQ. The DNA of the CDR3 is TGCGCCAGCAGCTTGTGGGAGAACACTGAAGCTTTCTTT. This encodes CASSLWENTEAFF.

The rearrangement joins TRBV24-1 to TRBJ2-1; D not certain. The germline V gene has CDR1 KGHDR and CDR2 SFDVKD. V was clipped by 4 bases and J by 6 bases, with 15 bases between them. The CDR3 runs 15 residues. CDR3 amino acids: CATSEVSPGSNEQFF. The CDR3, as DNA: TGTGCCACCAGTGAGGTCTCCCCGGGTTCCAATGAGCAGTTCTTC.

This clonotype was found many times. The chain employs TRBV18 and TRBJ2-1, with 10 bases lining up with TRBD2. The V gene's germline CDR1 is KGHSH and CDR2 LQKENI. There are 14 residues in the CDR3. J lost 7 bases, V lost 3 bases, and 3 bases had no gene match. DNA for the CDR3: TGTGCCAGCTCACCCCAGCGGGGGGGTAATGAGCAGTTCTTC. It translates to CASSPQRGGNEQFF. The full variable domain, with the rest looked up from reference TRBV18 and TRBJ2-1, is NAGVMQNPRHLVRRRGQEARLRCSPMKGHSHVYWYRQLPEEGLKFMVYLQKENIIDESGMPKERFSAEFPKEGPSILRIQQVVRGDSAAYFCASSPQRGGNEQFFGPGTRLTVL.

This clonotype has ten or more counts. This sequence joins TRBV5-1 and TRBJ2-7; 7 bases are shared with TRBD1. Germline lookup yields CDR1 SGHRS and CDR2 YFSETQ. CDR3 size: 15 residues. Unmatched junction bases numbered 6, after V lost 3 bases and J lost 0 bases. CDR3 sequence (DNA): TGCGCCAGCAGCTCCGGGACAGTAAGCTCCTACGAGCAGTACTTC. Its translation: CASSSGTVSSYEQYF.

DNA of the CDR3: TGTGCCAGCAGTTTAACGGTGGCAGGGGGCTCACCCGGGGAGCTGTTTTTT. This translates into CASSLTVAGGSPGELFF. The chain links TRBV27 to TRBJ2-2; 8 nucleotides align to TRBD1. The germline gives CDR1 MNHEY, CDR2 SMNVEV (reference sequence). The V segment lost 2 bases and the J segment 6 bases; nucleotides outside the gene matches: 11. The CDR3 runs to 17 residues.